The 15 T cell receptor beta chains below come from one sample, sequenced in a study of T cell responses to AZD1222 COVID-19 vaccine. The method was immunoSEQ multiplex PCR; TCRdb's version includes in-frame clones alone and lacks a portion of them. This table has 70,000 to 85,000 clones, 80% to 85% appearing once. This sample comprised peripheral blood, obtained on day 0 of AZD1222 vaccination. The receptor set was obtained from an adult in good health.

This chain joins TRBV15 and TRBJ1-5; D perhaps matches TRBD1 (6 bases). Per germline, CDR1 LNHNV and CDR2 YYDKDF (reference sequence). V dropped 3 bases and J dropped 0 bases, with 15 bases sitting between them. This CDR3 region has 17 residues. The CDR3 loop reads CATSSPGTPYSNQPQHF. As DNA, the CDR3 is TGTGCCACCAGCAGCCCCGGGACACCCTATAGCAATCAGCCCCAGCATTTT.

In this sample, this clone turned up a few times. The DNA of the CDR3 is TGTGCCAGCAGCTCCATTGATCCCCGCCACTTTAACTATGGCTACACCTTC. Protein: CASSSIDPRHFNYGYTF. The V and J genes are TRBV9 and TRBJ1-2; D remains ambiguous. The V and J ends lost 4 bases and 1 base respectively, with 20 bases between them. The CDR3 has 17 residues. Germline V gene lookup returns CDR1 SGDLS and CDR2 YYNGEE.

The genes are TRBV29-1 and TRBJ1-2; no reliable D call. With 3 bases removed from V and 4 bases from J, the gap between germline ends came to 9 bases. The germline V gene has CDR1 SQVTM and CDR2 ANQGSEA. CDR3 size: 12 residues. The CDR3 DNA reads as TGCAGCGTTGAGCAGGACTTCTATGGCTACACCTTC. Its translation: CSVEQDFYGYTF. The variable domain in full, with the rest retrieved from reference TRBV29-1 and TRBJ1-2, is SAVISQKPSRDICQRGTSLTIQCQVDSQVTMMFWYRQQPGQSLTLIATANQGSEATYESGFVIDKFPISRPNLTFSTLTVSNMSPEDSSIYLCSVEQDFYGYTFGSGTRLTVV.

The J gene is TRBJ1-1, the V gene TRBV30, with D possibly being TRBD1 (5 bases). This CDR3 comprises 16 residues. CDR1 GTSNPN and CDR2 SVGIG come from the germline V gene (reference sequence). V was pared by 4 bases and J by 5 bases, with 23 bases between. CDR3 in amino acids: CAWKPMVRQGVTEAFF. The CDR3, as DNA: TGTGCCTGGAAACCTATGGTACGGCAGGGCGTTACTGAAGCTTTCTTT. Filled out from reference TRBV30 and TRBJ1-1, the complete variable domain reads SQTIHQWPATLVQPVGSPLSLECTVEGTSNPNLYWYRQAAGRGLQLLFYSVGIGQISSEVPQNLSASRPQDRQFILSSKKLLLSDSGFYLCAWKPMVRQGVTEAFFGQGTRLTVV.

The chain uses TRBV2 and TRBJ1-2; weak D call: TRBD1 (5 bases). Germline CDR1 SNHLY, CDR2 FYNNEI. V gave up 8 bases and J gave up 2 bases, with 18 bases separating them. This CDR3 spans 15 amino acids. The CDR3 loop reads CASLRGRGPNYGYTF. The CDR3 DNA is TGTGCCAGCCTTCGGGGCCGGGGCCCCAACTATGGCTACACCTTC.

This chain uses TRBV5-5 with TRBJ1-2; 8 nucleotides match TRBD1. The CDR3 sequence is 14 residues long. Germline CDR1 and CDR2: SGHKS and YYEKEE (reference sequence). J was trimmed by 1 base and V by 4 bases; bases with no gene match: 3. In nucleotides, the CDR3 is TGTGCCAGCAGCCGGACAGGGAATAACTATGGCTACACCTTC. Its protein is CASSRTGNNYGYTF.

This clone was seen just once. The V and J genes are TRBV27 and TRBJ1-6; D remains unclear. The CDR3 is 14 residues long. V was pared by 3 bases and J by 4 bases, with 7 bases between. Germline values: CDR1 MNHEY, CDR2 SMNVEV (reference sequence). CDR3 nucleotide sequence: TGTGCCAGCAGTTTGACGTGGTATAATTCACCCCTCCACTTT. Translated: CASSLTWYNSPLHF.

V usage is TRBV4-3 and J usage is TRBJ1-2; 11 positions agree with TRBD1. Germline assignment: CDR1 LGHNA and CDR2 YSLEER. The J segment lost 7 bases and the V segment lost 5 bases, leaving 3 bases of the junction unmatched. The length of the CDR3 is 13 residues. CDR3 in amino acids: CASSFGQGAGYTF. CDR3 nucleotide sequence: TGCGCCAGCAGCTTCGGACAGGGGGCTGGCTACACCTTC.

The chain employs TRBV28 and TRBJ1-2; 12 positions agree with TRBD1. The CDR3 runs to 16 residues. The junction had 11 bases not matched to a gene; V was cut back by 6 bases and J by 6 bases. Germline-derived CDR1 and CDR2 are MDHEN and SYDVKM. This chain's CDR3 is CASRGYTGTGGDGYTF. The CDR3 DNA follows: TGTGCCAGCAGGGGCTATACCGGGACAGGGGGCGATGGCTACACCTTC.

This sequence joins TRBV6-2 or TRBV6-3 and TRBJ2-5, with D maybe TRBD2 (5 bases). CDR1 MNHEY and CDR2 SVGEGT come from the germline V gene. With 2 bases removed from V and 2 bases from J, the gap between germline ends came to 6 bases. This CDR3 has 13 residues. As DNA, the CDR3 is TGTGCCAGCAGTTACCGGACTCAAGAGACCCAGTACTTC. This gives the protein CASSYRTQETQYF.

The chain joins TRBV28 to TRBJ1-6; D remains ambiguous. Trimming left V 10 bases short and J 5 bases short, with 15 bases between. The CDR3 has 14 residues. Germline CDR1 reads MDHEN; CDR2 reads SYDVKM. The CDR3, as DNA: TGTGCCACCAGATGGGAGAGAGATAATTCACCCCTCCACTTT. It encodes CATRWERDNSPLHF.

The CDR3 nucleotides are TGTGCCAGCAGCAAGTTGGGACCAGGGTCTGGCTACACCTTC. It yields the protein CASSKLGPGSGYTF. This rearrangement joins TRBV21-1 to TRBJ1-2. TRBV21-1 is given as a pseudogene. The CDR3 loop spans 14 amino acids.

Only a few counts were recorded for this clone. This chain links TRBV14 with TRBJ1-2; D not certain. The CDR3 consists of 15 residues. Germline CDR1 is SGHDN and CDR2 is FVKESK. The V and J ends lost 0 bases and 4 bases respectively, with 12 bases between them. CDR3 DNA: TGTGCCAGCAGCCAAGAATCGTTGAGCTCCTATGGCTACACCTTC. Protein product: CASSQESLSSYGYTF.

The chain couples TRBV28 to TRBJ1-4, with D uncertain. This CDR3 region has 14 residues. Trimming cost V 6 bases and J 1 base, with 9 bases left between them. The V gene's germline CDR1 is MDHEN and CDR2 SYDVKM. The CDR3 region is CASSQGRTNEKLFF. The CDR3, as DNA: TGTGCCAGCAGCCAAGGAAGAACTAATGAAAAACTGTTTTTT. The full variable domain, rest sourced from reference TRBV28 and TRBJ1-4, is DVKVTQSSRYLVKRTGEKVFLECVQDMDHENMFWYRQDPGLGLRLIYFSYDVKMKEKGDIPEGYSVSREKKERFSLILESASTNQTSMYLCASSQGRTNEKLFFGSGTQLSVL.

The V and J genes are TRBV15 and TRBJ2-7, with 11 positions matching TRBD1. The V and J ends lost 3 bases and 4 bases, in that order; junction bases with no gene match: 5. This CDR3 comprises 15 residues. The germline V gene encodes CDR1 LNHNV and CDR2 YYDKDF (reference sequence). The CDR3 DNA follows: TGTGCCACCAGCAGCGGGACAGGGGGGATTTACGAGCAGTACTTC. Encoded protein: CATSSGTGGIYEQYF. Full variable domain (missing parts from reference TRBV15 and TRBJ2-7): DAMVIQNPRYQVTQFGKPVTLSCSQTLNHNVMYWYQQKSSQAPKLLFHYYDKDFNNEADTPDNFQSRRPNTSFCFLDIRSPGLGDTAMYLCATSSGTGGIYEQYFGPGTRLTVT.